The clone carrying this T cell receptor (beta chain) was seen a handful of times. Its specificity is not known. Generated by immunoSEQ multiplex PCR, the TCRdb table keeps only in-frame clones and is missing some. The sample consists of about 200,000 clones, over 80% of them appearing once. The data stem from a study of cytomegalovirus exposure and HLA in healthy donors. Per the germline V gene, CDR1 is GTSNPN and CDR2 is SVGIG (reference sequence). The CDR3 has 14 residues. Trimming shortened V by 2 bases and J by 4 bases, and 14 bases separated the two germline ends. The study, taken as a whole, reports: The tendency of first-cohort TCR clusters to co-occur in the 110 or so validation repertoires emerged from a later analysis.

This receptor was obtained from a woman aged 18-29 years in good health and CMV-seronegative. Sequencing was carried out using PBMCs. The V gene is TRBV30, the J gene TRBJ1-2; D not certain. The CDR3, as DNA: TGTGCCTGGAGTTTTTCAGAGACACTCTATGGCTACACCTTC. Amino acid sequence: CAWSFSETLYGYTF.